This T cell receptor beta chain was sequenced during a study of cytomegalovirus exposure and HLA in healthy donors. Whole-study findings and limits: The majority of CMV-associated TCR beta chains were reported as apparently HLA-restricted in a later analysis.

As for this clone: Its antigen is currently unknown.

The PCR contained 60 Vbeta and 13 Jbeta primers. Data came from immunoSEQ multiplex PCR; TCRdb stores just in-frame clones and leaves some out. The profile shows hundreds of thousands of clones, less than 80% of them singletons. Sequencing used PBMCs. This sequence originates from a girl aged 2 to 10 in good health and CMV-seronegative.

The CDR3 nucleotides read TGTGCCAGCAGTACGGACAGGGGGCGGGAGACCCAGTACTTC. Encoded protein: CASSTDRGRETQYF. V usage is TRBV6-4 and J usage is TRBJ2-5; 11 nucleotides align to TRBD1. Germline V CDR1 and CDR2: MRHNA, SNTAGT. V lost 5 bases and J lost 5; bases outside the gene matches: 4. This CDR3 comprises 14 residues.